The clone carrying this T cell receptor (beta chain) was seen a single time. Antigen specificity is unknown. Trimming removed 1 base from V and 0 bases from J; junction bases left unmatched: 21. Germline CDR1 and CDR2: LNHDA and SQIVND (reference sequence). CDR3 length equals 22 residues. The unexposed donors gave CD4+ T cells in about 2010-2019, prior to COVID-19. Isolation of CD4+ T cells took place after approximately eleven days in culture. These data originate in a study of CD4 T cells in relation to SARS-CoV-2 and coronaviruses. Here immunoSEQ multiplex PCR was the method, and the copy in TCRdb shows in-frame clones only, minus some. The data hold about 25,000 clones, with roughly 70% observed a single time. Study outcomes and limitations: Pre-pandemic and post-infection samples never came from the same donor. Around 62% of donors had memory CD4+ clonotypes crossrecognizing SARS-CoV-2 and common cold coronavirus spike.

The clonotype was recovered from a human donor in good health. The chain couples TRBV19 to TRBJ2-1, with 7 bases matching TRBD2. Input material: CD4+ T cells from PBMCs, cultured in vitro. The DNA of the CDR3 is TGTGCCAGTAGTATAGTTTCTGTCCGGGGTGGCGGGAGATTCTCCTCCTACAATGAGCAGTTCTTC. This translates into CASSIVSVRGGGRFSSYNEQFF.